This T cell receptor (beta chain) appears in the sequencing data of a study of T and B cells in COVID-19 patients. Turning to the study itself: Peripheral blood came from COVID-19 patients with active infection or after recovery. Of 20 active-infection patients, over 9 were critically ill with mechanical ventilation or extracorporeal membrane oxygenation. General study results and limits: Active COVID-19 showed highly clonal TRB repertoires; recovery showed diversity and richness above healthy donors. In COVID-19 patients, T cell receptor beta variable and joining gene use was reportedly strongly skewed.

TRB rearrangements were amplified by multiplex PCR with BIOMED2 TRB-A/B primers. TCRdb passed the multiplex PCR reads through MiXCR, listing each CDR3 protein once. The sample has under 6,500 distinct CDR3 sequences; 27% are singletons. The CDR3 is 15 residues long. Germline V gene sequence: CDR1 LGHNA, CDR2 YSLEER. Trimming took off 8 bases at V and 2 bases at J, with 15 bases between the two ends. From blood, roughly 250-550 ng of genomic DNA served as TRB template. About this clonotype itself: The antigen remains unidentified.

The TCR was taken from a human donor with active COVID-19. Sequencing was performed on blood. V is TRBV4-3 and J is TRBJ1-4, with TRBD1 as a possible D gene (6 bases). The CDR3 coding sequence is TGCGCCAGCGGCCCCAAGGGGGGGACTAATGAAAAACTGTTTTTT. As protein: CASGPKGGTNEKLFF.